This T cell receptor beta chain was retrieved from a study of CXCR3-negative and CXCR3-positive naive CD8 T cells. Libraries were UMI-labeled 5' RACE TRB cDNA. TCRdb derives one entry per CDR3 protein from the 5' RACE reads, leaving out DNA. The sample has 150,000 to 180,000 distinct CDR3 sequences. Of note for this clonotype: Its matching antigen is unknown.

Overall study results and limits: More hydrophobic TRB CDR3s were found in CXCR3-positive naive cells than in CXCR3-negative naive cells.

The germline CDR1 and CDR2 sequences are SGHKS and YYEKEE (reference sequence). The CDR3 is 13 amino acids. The chain has TRBV5-5 and TRBJ2-5; TCRdb lists TRBD1, though no DNA is available to test this call. Sequenced material: naive CXCR3+ CD8+ T cells from blood. Subset here: CD45RO-CCR7+CD27+CD95- naive CD8+ T cells expressing CXCR3 (TNR3+). The TCR sequence derives from a human donor in good health. Some clones in this sample may be carry-over from other donors' samples. CDR3: CASQPGAGETQYF. Based on the CDR3 plus reference TRBV5-5 and TRBJ2-5, the full variable domain is DAGVTQSPTHLIKTRGQQVTLRCSPISGHKSVSWYQQVLGQGPQFIFQYYEKEERGRGNFPDRFSARQFPNYSSELNVNALLLGDSALYLCASQPGAGETQYFGPGTRLLVL.